The 22 T cell receptor beta chains below come from one sample, sequenced in a study of T-cell memory formation after mild COVID-19. TCRdb re-derived calls from the 5' RACE reads in MiXCR, one entry per CDR3 protein. There are over 350,000 distinct CDR3 sequences in the sample; roughly 15% occur only once, and 20% to 25% lies in the top ten. Source material: PBMCs or a T cell subset sorted from them (not recorded which). The source is a young man who had mild COVID-19 (a few samples of this study predate the infection). Cell type and time point are not known.

This clonotype occurred a few times. The chain links TRBV18 to TRBJ1-4, with unresolved D. The CDR3 length is 14 residues. CDR1 and CDR2 (germline): KGHSH, LQKENI. The ends were cut back, 2 bases at V and 5 bases at J, with 9 bases in the middle. CDR3 bases: TGTGCCAGCTCACCATGGGGTGAAAATGAAAAACTGTTTTTT. Residues: CASSPWGENEKLFF.

The chain links TRBV11-2 to TRBJ2-3; D possibly corresponds to TRBD2 (7 bases). The germline V gene encodes CDR1 SGHAT and CDR2 FQNNGV. The V end was cut by 4 bases, the J end by 4 bases, with 21 bases between. The CDR3 is made up of 17 amino acids. CDR3 protein: CASSSSTSGGPPDTQYF. CDR3 nucleotides: TGTGCCAGCAGCTCGTCCACGTCCGGGGGGCCCCCAGATACGCAGTATTTT. Supplemented by reference TRBV11-2 and TRBJ2-3, the full variable domain reads EAGVAQSPRYKIIEKRQSVAFWCNPISGHATLYWYQQILGQGPKLLIQFQNNGVVDDSQLPKDRFSAERLKGVDSTLKIQPAKLEDSAVYLCASSSSTSGGPPDTQYFGPGTRLTVL.

The V gene is TRBV4-3, the J gene TRBJ2-2; D gene unclear. This CDR3 region has 14 residues. V shed 1 base and J shed 3 bases, with 6 bases lying between them. Germline CDR1 is LGHNA and CDR2 is YSLEER. CDR3: CASSQGRYTGELFF. As DNA, the CDR3 is TGCGCCAGCAGCCAAGGCAGATACACCGGGGAGCTGTTTTTT.

The rearrangement uses TRBV6-5 and TRBJ2-1, with unresolved D. V lost 5 bases to trimming and J lost 5 bases, with 22 bases between them. The CDR3 is 17 amino acids. From germline, CDR1 is MNHEY and CDR2 SVGAGI. Here the CDR3 reads CASSQSPRGRKHNEQFF. Here the CDR3 DNA reads TGTGCCAGCAGTCAATCCCCCCGAGGCAGGAAACACAATGAGCAGTTCTTC.

In DNA form, the CDR3 reads TGTGCCAGCAGCCCGGTAGCGGGGGAGCAGTTCTTC. Translating it yields CASSPVAGEQFF. The chain is built from TRBV3-1 and TRBJ2-1; 8 positions match TRBD2. There are 12 residues in the CDR3. The germline gives CDR1 LGHDT, CDR2 YNNKEL (reference sequence). J gave up 10 bases and V 4 bases, and 3 bases lay outside the gene matches.

The chain has TRBV5-1 and TRBJ2-5; perhaps D is TRBD1 or TRBD2 (5 bases each). The CDR3 totals 16 residues. V gave up 3 bases and J gave up 5 bases, with 20 bases separating them. CDR1 and CDR2 from the germline V gene are SGHRS and YFSETQ. The CDR3 loop reads CASSSRGVGVRETQYF. The CDR3 coding sequence is TGCGCCAGCAGCTCCCGGGGCGTTGGGGTACGGGAGACCCAGTACTTC.

The J gene is TRBJ2-2, the V gene TRBV5-5; the D is unclear. The CDR3 totals 14 residues. Germline V gene data show CDR1 as SGHKS and CDR2 as YYEKEE (reference sequence). V was clipped by 4 bases and J by 6 bases, with 13 bases between them. The CDR3 bases are TGTGCCAGCAGCCCCCGGACCCGCCCCGGGGAGCTGTTTTTT. Its translation: CASSPRTRPGELFF. Full variable domain (rest looked up from reference TRBV5-5 and TRBJ2-2): DAGVTQSPTHLIKTRGQQVTLRCSPISGHKSVSWYQQVLGQGPQFIFQYYEKEERGRGNFPDRFSARQFPNYSSELNVNALLLGDSALYLCASSPRTRPGELFFGEGSRLTVL.

This clonotype was detected only a few times. J is TRBJ2-5 and V is TRBV4-3; D gene unclear. This CDR3 is 14 amino acids long. The V end was cut by 0 bases, the J end by 1 base, with 6 bases between. Germline loops: CDR1 LGHNA, CDR2 YSLEER. The DNA for the CDR3 is TGCGCCAGCAGCCAAGAGAGATTCCAAGAGACCCAGTACTTC. Protein product: CASSQERFQETQYF.

This clonotype was picked up a small number of times. The V call is TRBV7-2, the J call TRBJ2-2; 11 nucleotides line up with TRBD2. The germline CDR1 and CDR2 sequences are SGHTA and FQGNSA. J gave up 5 bases and V 2 bases, and 4 bases lay outside the gene matches. This CDR3 region has 16 residues. The CDR3 sequence is CASSLLPSGGTGELFF. The CDR3 DNA sequence: TGTGCCAGCAGCTTATTGCCTAGCGGGGGGACCGGGGAGCTGTTTTTT. The full variable domain, completed using reference TRBV7-2 and TRBJ2-2, is GAGVSQSPSNKVTEKGKDVELRCDPISGHTALYWYRQSLGQGLEFLIYFQGNSAPDKSGLPSDRFSAERTGGSVSTLTIQRTQQEDSAVYLCASSLLPSGGTGELFFGEGSRLTVL.

CDR3 protein: CAIRPQLAGGSDTQYF. Here the CDR3 DNA reads TGTGCCATCAGGCCCCAACTAGCGGGGGGTTCCGATACGCAGTATTTT. This chain links TRBV10-3 with TRBJ2-3; 12 bases align to TRBD2. Losses at the gene ends were 6 bases for V and 6 bases for J; bases not matched to a gene: 10. Germline CDR1 is ENHRY and CDR2 is SYGVKD. The CDR3 length is 16 residues.

V gene TRBV7-6 combines with J gene TRBJ2-3; D might be TRBD1 or TRBD2, each matching 5 bases. Germline loops: CDR1 SGHVS, CDR2 FNYEAQ. The CDR3 consists of 16 residues. Trimming pared 2 bases from V and 2 bases from J, leaving 14 bases between. CDR3 loop: CASSLFSGRDTDTQYF. CDR3 DNA: TGTGCCAGCAGCTTATTTTCAGGGAGAGACACAGATACGCAGTATTTT.

This rearrangement joins TRBV29-1 to TRBJ2-1, with D possibly being TRBD1 or TRBD2 (5 bases each). Trimming removed 4 bases at V and 6 bases at J, with 16 bases between. The CDR3 covers 14 residues. Per the germline V gene, CDR1 is SQVTM and CDR2 is ANQGSEA. This CDR3 reads CSVVWQGGLNEQFF. The CDR3 DNA sequence: TGCAGCGTTGTTTGGCAGGGCGGACTCAATGAGCAGTTCTTC.

The chain is built from TRBV4-1 and TRBJ1-4, with D uncertain. Looked up from germline, CDR1 is MGHRA and CDR2 is YSYEKL. The CDR3 has 14 residues. Trimming shortened V by 6 bases and J by 7 bases, and 15 bases separated the two germline ends. The CDR3 spells CASRMPGSGEKLFF. The CDR3 coding sequence is TGCGCCAGCAGGATGCCCGGTTCCGGTGAAAAACTGTTTTTT.

This clonotype was counted only a few times. The chain employs TRBV5-1 and TRBJ1-2, with D unclear. There are 13 residues in the CDR3. Trimming shortened V by 0 bases and J by 6 bases, and 9 bases separated the two germline ends. Germline V gene data show CDR1 as SGHRS and CDR2 as YFSETQ. The CDR3 sequence: CASSLDGRNGYTF. In DNA, the CDR3 is TGCGCCAGCAGCTTGGATGGCCGGAATGGCTACACCTTC. The full variable domain, completed using reference TRBV5-1 and TRBJ1-2, is KAGVTQTPRYLIKTRGQQVTLSCSPISGHRSVSWYQQTPGQGLQFLFEYFSETQRNKGNFPGRFSGRQFSNSRSEMNVSTLELGDSALYLCASSLDGRNGYTFGSGTRLTVV.

This rearrangement joins TRBV7-2 to TRBJ1-5, with D maybe TRBD1 (5 bases). CDR3 length: 15 residues. The germline gives CDR1 SGHTA, CDR2 FQGNSA. V was pared by 5 bases and J by 9 bases, with 20 bases between. DNA of the CDR3: TGTGCCAGCAGCCTCTCTCAGGACACGCCTTTGCCCCAGCATTTT. It codes for CASSLSQDTPLPQHF. The full variable domain, rest sourced from reference TRBV7-2 and TRBJ1-5, is GAGVSQSPSNKVTEKGKDVELRCDPISGHTALYWYRQSLGQGLEFLIYFQGNSAPDKSGLPSDRFSAERTGGSVSTLTIQRTQQEDSAVYLCASSLSQDTPLPQHFGDGTRLSIL.

The chain links TRBV6-5 to TRBJ2-1, with TRBD2 matching over 11 bases. Trimming took 6 bases from V and 9 from J; bases not matched to a gene: 10. Germline V gene data show CDR1 as MNHEY and CDR2 as SVGAGI. The CDR3 runs to 15 residues. CDR3 residues: CASRTGTSGPPEQFF. CDR3 DNA sequence: TGTGCCAGCAGAACCGGGACTAGCGGTCCCCCTGAGCAGTTCTTC.

The chain is built from TRBV6-2 or TRBV6-3 and TRBJ2-2; D not certain. The CDR3 runs to 14 residues. Looked up from germline, CDR1 is MNHEY and CDR2 is SVGEGT. The V gene lost 0 bases and the J gene lost 7 bases, with 9 bases spanning the gap. CDR3 nucleotide sequence: TGTGCCAGCAGTTACTCGACTGGGTTCGGGGAGCTGTTTTTT. It yields the protein CASSYSTGFGELFF.

This chain uses TRBV28 with TRBJ2-2; D is perhaps TRBD2 (6 bases). The germline V gene has CDR1 MDHEN and CDR2 SYDVKM. This CDR3 is built from 12 residues. V lost 10 bases and J 6 bases, leaving 12 bases between the germline ends. The CDR3 DNA is TGTGCCAACCCCACGGGGGCCGGGGAGCTGTTTTTT. Its protein product is CANPTGAGELFF.

This clonotype was recorded a few times. The chain is built from TRBV7-3 and TRBJ1-2; the D gene is possibly TRBD1 (5 bases). Germline CDR1 SGHTA, CDR2 FQGTGA. This CDR3 is 14 amino acids long. V shed 4 bases and J shed 8 bases, with 17 bases lying between them. CDR3 amino acids: CASSSNEGAGGYTF. The CDR3 DNA reads as TGTGCCAGCAGCTCGAATGAAGGGGCTGGGGGCTACACCTTC.

V usage is TRBV11-1 and J usage is TRBJ2-7, with 7 bases that match TRBD1. The V gene's germline CDR1 is SGHAT and CDR2 FQDESV (reference sequence). This CDR3 is 13 amino acids long. Losses at the gene ends were 1 base for V and 6 bases for J; bases not matched to a gene: 3. The CDR3 DNA is TGTGCCAGCAGCTTAGACAGGGGTGTCGAGCAGTACGTC. Protein sequence: CASSLDRGVEQYV.

This clonotype was detected a few times. The chain has TRBV7-2 and TRBJ2-7; maybe TRBD2 (7 bases). From germline, CDR1 is SGHTA and CDR2 FQGNSA. V lost 4 bases, J lost 1 base, and 17 bases lay in between. This CDR3 spans 16 amino acids. CDR3 DNA sequence: TGTGCCAGCAGCTCCCGGGGGGCGGGCCAGTCCTACGAGCAGTACTTC. Translating it yields CASSSRGAGQSYEQYF.

This clonotype has only one observation. This chain links TRBV19 with TRBJ2-2; 8 nucleotides line up with TRBD1. The CDR3 extends over 14 amino acids. The junction had 5 bases not matched to a gene; V was cut back by 4 bases and J by 7 bases. The germline gives CDR1 LNHDA, CDR2 SQIVND (reference sequence). CDR3 loop: CASSTDRVGGELFF. The CDR3 coding sequence is TGTGCCAGTAGTACGGACAGGGTTGGCGGGGAGCTGTTTTTT.